The 26 T cell receptor beta chains below all came from one sample that was sequenced in a study of post-analysis software for immune sequencing data. The study's findings and limits: Patients used five TRBV segments, including TRBV5-6, TRBV5-1 and TRBV20-1, more often than controls.

The antigens these receptors bind are not known. Unique molecular identifiers were carried by the TCR beta cDNA libraries. TCRdb analysed the PCR reads with MiXCR anew, one entry per CDR3 protein. The sample consists of more than 450,000 distinct CDR3 sequences, less than 40% of them appearing once. The sample was blood. These TCRs come from a girl aged 2 to 17 with multiple sclerosis.

In this sample, this clonotype turned up many times. This CDR3 is CSATSRTGRETQYF. In DNA form, the CDR3 reads TGCAGTGCCACTTCCAGGACAGGGCGAGAGACCCAGTACTTC. The chain combines TRBV20-1 with TRBJ2-5, with TRBD1 matching over 8 bases. The ends lost 6 bases at V and 4 bases at J; junction bases unmatched: 10. The germline V gene encodes CDR1 DFQATT and CDR2 SNEGSKA (reference sequence). The CDR3 runs to 14 residues.

The CDR3 is CASSYQQGPFLNYGYTF. The DNA of the CDR3 is TGTGCCAGCAGTTATCAGCAGGGGCCCTTTCTTAACTATGGCTACACCTTC. V is TRBV6-6 and J is TRBJ1-2, with a weak D call TRBD1 (6 bases). The CDR3 is 17 amino acids. V was clipped by 3 bases and J by 1 base, with 18 bases between them. Germline CDR1 MNHNY, CDR2 SVGAGI (reference sequence).

This clonotype was observed a few times. V usage is TRBV3-1 and J usage is TRBJ2-3, with a tentative D call TRBD2 (5 bases). Germline V gives CDR1 LGHDT, CDR2 YNNKEL (reference sequence). V was trimmed by 5 bases and J by 0 bases, leaving 15 bases between them. CDR3 length: 16 residues. In nucleotides, the CDR3 is TGTGCCAGCAGCGAAACACTAGGGTTGAGCACAGATACGCAGTATTTT. Translation gives CASSETLGLSTDTQYF.

The chain couples TRBV6-1 to TRBJ2-7; 8 bases are shared with TRBD2. Germline CDR1 MNHNS, CDR2 SASEGT. CDR3 size: 13 residues. Trimming took 6 bases from V and 3 from J; bases not matched to a gene: 4. The CDR3 region has the DNA TGTGCCAGCAGAAGCAGCGGGGGCTACGAGCAGTACTTC. Translating gives CASRSSGGYEQYF.

This chain uses TRBV5-6 with TRBJ2-1; a possible D gene is TRBD1 (7 bases). Germline loops: CDR1 SGHDT, CDR2 YYEEEE. This CDR3 contains 16 residues. The V end lost 4 bases, the J end lost 13 bases, and 27 bases lay between the germline ends. Written as DNA, the CDR3 is TGTGCCAGCAGCCCCTTCCCGACAGGGAGGCAGGAGACCCAGTTCTTC. It codes for CASSPFPTGRQETQFF.

This clonotype has a handful of counts. This chain uses TRBV11-2 with TRBJ2-6, with 10 bases aligning to TRBD1. CDR3 size: 18 residues. Per germline, CDR1 SGHAT and CDR2 FQNNGV. V gave up 5 bases and J gave up 0 bases; unmatched junction bases: 7. CDR3 loop: CASSPGGQGFSGANVLTF. The CDR3 DNA follows: TGTGCCAGCAGCCCAGGGGGACAGGGGTTCTCTGGGGCCAACGTCCTGACTTTC.

This sequence joins TRBV7-2 and TRBJ2-1; TRBD1 agrees at 8 bases. The CDR3 sequence is 16 residues long. CDR1 is SGHTA and CDR2 is FQGNSA in the germline V gene. With V trimmed by 0 bases and J by 5 bases, 6 bases remained unmatched. The CDR3 is CASSLARDRFNNEQFF. CDR3 nucleotide sequence: TGTGCCAGCAGCTTAGCCAGGGACAGGTTCAACAATGAGCAGTTCTTC.

The chain carries TRBV20-1 and TRBJ2-5, with unresolved D. Germline V CDR1 and CDR2: DFQATT, SNEGSKA (reference sequence). Trimming cost V 3 bases and J 6 bases, with 17 bases left between them. The CDR3 sequence is 14 residues long. The CDR3 coding sequence is TGCAGTGCTAGTTTCGGTCCTCAATCTCAGACCCAGTACTTC. Protein sequence: CSASFGPQSQTQYF.

The chain couples TRBV6-1 to TRBJ1-1; D is possibly TRBD1 (5 bases). Trimming cost V 9 bases and J 4 bases, with 12 bases left between them. The CDR3 has 12 amino acids. Germline loops: CDR1 MNHNS, CDR2 SASEGT. The CDR3 DNA follows: TGTGCCAGTTTCAGGGTGCGCACTGAAGCTTTCTTT. It codes for CASFRVRTEAFF.

The rearrangement links TRBV20-1 to TRBJ2-3; D unresolved. V was clipped by 6 bases and J by 6 bases, with 10 bases between them. Germline CDR1 reads DFQATT; CDR2 reads SNEGSKA (reference sequence). This CDR3 contains 11 residues. CDR3 DNA: TGCAGTGCCCCTGGTTACGATACGCAGTATTTT. This gives the protein CSAPGYDTQYF.

The sample holds many counts of this clonotype. V usage is TRBV7-9 and J usage is TRBJ2-5; TRBD1 aligns across 8 bases. V shed 5 bases, J shed 2 bases, and the junction held 7 bases outside the gene matches. The CDR3 contains 15 residues. Germline V gene sequence: CDR1 SEHNR, CDR2 FQNEAQ (reference sequence). The CDR3 loop is CASSTGTGEQETQYF. DNA of the CDR3: TGTGCCAGCAGCACGGGGACAGGTGAACAAGAGACCCAGTACTTC.

This clonotype was seen a handful of times. The V call is TRBV12-3 or TRBV12-4, the J call TRBJ2-7, with 7 bases lining up with TRBD1. This CDR3 is 17 amino acids long. Losses at the gene ends were 6 bases for V and 4 bases for J; bases not matched to a gene: 18. The chain's CDR3 is CASSSRQGKVFVYEQYF. CDR3 coding DNA: TGTGCCAGCAGCTCCAGACAGGGAAAGGTGTTCGTTTACGAGCAGTACTTC.

The V and J genes are TRBV29-1 and TRBJ2-4; 8 bases line up with TRBD1. The CDR3 is made up of 13 amino acids. Trimming took 4 bases from V and 12 from J; bases not matched to a gene: 11. Germline V gene lookup returns CDR1 SQVTM and CDR2 ANQGSEA. CDR3 loop: CSVVDRGGGAQYF. In nucleotides, the CDR3 is TGCAGCGTTGTCGACAGGGGAGGTGGGGCTCAGTACTTC.

The sample holds a few counts of this clonotype. One end of the junction does not line up with germline, which may come from a read error. The J gene is TRBJ2-3, the V gene TRBV7-7; unclear D gene. Germline CDR1 and CDR2: SSHAT and FNYEAQ (reference sequence). This CDR3 is 15 amino acids long. The CDR3 nucleotides read TGTGCTAGCAGCTTACGGCTATCCTCCACAGATACGCAGTATTTT. This translates into CASSLRLSSTDTQYF. Looking up the rest from reference TRBV7-7 and TRBJ2-3 gives the full variable domain: GAGVSQSPRYKVTKRGQDVTLRCDPISSHATLYWYQQALGQGPEFLTYFNYEAQPDKSGLPSDRFSAERPEGSISTLTIQRTEQRDSAMYRCASSLRLSSTDTQYFGPGTRLTVL.

This sequence joins TRBV7-3 and TRBJ2-7; D perhaps matches TRBD2 (6 bases). V was clipped by 5 bases and J by 7 bases, with 15 bases between them. Germline V lookup: CDR1 SGHTA, CDR2 FQGTGA. This CDR3 contains 13 residues. DNA of the CDR3: TGTGCCAGCAGCGCAGGAGGGGCAGGGGAGCAGTACTTC. It yields the protein CASSAGGAGEQYF. Full variable domain (missing parts from reference TRBV7-3 and TRBJ2-7): GAGVSQTPSNKVTEKGKYVELRCDPISGHTALYWYRQSLGQGPEFLIYFQGTGAADDSGLPNDRFFAVRPEGSVSTLKIQRTERGDSAVYLCASSAGGAGEQYFGPGTRLTVT.

V gene TRBV20-1 combines with J gene TRBJ2-3; TRBD2 is a possible D gene (6 bases). Germline values: CDR1 DFQATT, CDR2 SNEGSKA (reference sequence). The germline V and J ends were trimmed by 3 bases and 0 bases, with 10 bases remaining between them. This CDR3 is built from 14 residues. CDR3 DNA sequence: TGCAGTGCTAGGGTTCGGGGGAGCACAGATACGCAGTATTTT. It codes for CSARVRGSTDTQYF.

This chain joins TRBV6-5 and TRBJ2-5; D is undetermined. CDR1 and CDR2 from the germline V gene are MNHEY and SVGAGI. The CDR3 is made up of 14 amino acids. With 5 bases removed from V and 1 base from J, the gap between germline ends came to 11 bases. Written as DNA, the CDR3 is TGTGCCAGCAGTCTCAGACACAGCCAAGAGACCCAGTACTTC. This gives the protein CASSLRHSQETQYF.

This clonotype was observed a few times. The rearrangement links TRBV2 to TRBJ2-5, with 10 bases that match TRBD2. Trimming took 6 bases from V and 4 from J; bases not matched to a gene: 5. The CDR3 is made up of 14 amino acids. The germline V gene encodes CDR1 SNHLY and CDR2 FYNNEI. The CDR3 loop reads CASSLTSGAETQYF. The CDR3 coding sequence is TGTGCCAGCAGCCTTACTAGCGGGGCAGAGACCCAGTACTTC.

This clonotype was seen more than once but under ten times. The V gene is TRBV9, the J gene TRBJ2-3; weak D call: TRBD2 (5 bases). The length of the CDR3 is 14 residues. Germline CDR1 SGDLS, CDR2 YYNGEE. V was cut by 3 bases and J by 5 bases, with 13 bases left in between. The CDR3 spells CASSESSRVDTQYF. The CDR3 nucleotides are TGTGCCAGCAGCGAAAGTTCGAGGGTAGATACGCAGTATTTT.

This clonotype was seen only a few times. V is TRBV6-6 and J is TRBJ2-1, with unresolved D. V lost 4 bases, J lost 0 bases, and 13 bases lay in between. This CDR3 has 16 amino acids. The germline V gene has CDR1 MNHNY and CDR2 SVGAGI (reference sequence). Written as DNA, the CDR3 is TGTGCCAGCAGTTCTGCGGACCCCAGCTCCTACAATGAGCAGTTCTTC. Translating it yields CASSSADPSSYNEQFF.

This chain connects TRBV4-1 to TRBJ2-7; TRBD2 matches at 9 bases. The CDR3 contains 13 residues. From germline, CDR1 is MGHRA and CDR2 YSYEKL. Unmatched junction bases numbered 6, after V lost 8 bases and J lost 4 bases. The DNA for the CDR3 is TGCGCCAGCGGGGTTAGCGGGGGTTACGAGCAGTACTTC. Protein product: CASGVSGGYEQYF.

In this sample, this clonotype turned up a few times. V is TRBV29-1 and J is TRBJ2-3, with 7 nucleotides matching TRBD1. The CDR3 consists of 14 residues. CDR1 is SQVTM and CDR2 is ANQGSEA in the germline V gene. J gave up 1 base and V 4 bases, and 5 bases lay outside the gene matches. In nucleotides, the CDR3 is TGCAGCGTTGCAGACAGGGCCGGCACAGATACGCAGTATTTT. Its translation is CSVADRAGTDTQYF.

The chain uses TRBV12-3 or TRBV12-4 and TRBJ2-7; 7 bases are shared with TRBD1. This CDR3 spans 14 amino acids. After removal of 5 bases from V and 5 bases from J, the junction contained 9 bases not matched to a gene. In DNA, the CDR3 is TGTGCCAGCAGTCCCCTCCCGACAGGGAACGAGCAGTACTTC. This translates into CASSPLPTGNEQYF.

This clonotype was seen a few times. V gene TRBV6-4 combines with J gene TRBJ2-1, with D maybe TRBD1 (6 bases). The germline V and J ends were trimmed by 3 bases and 4 bases, with 10 bases remaining between them. CDR3 size: 14 residues. Germline CDR1 and CDR2: MRHNA and SNTAGT. Written as DNA, the CDR3 is TGTGCCAGCAGTGATATTGGACAGTACAATGAGCAGTTCTTC. This translates into CASSDIGQYNEQFF.

The rearrangement joins TRBV29-1 to TRBJ2-5; tentative D call: TRBD2 (6 bases). Germline CDR1 and CDR2: SQVTM and ANQGSEA. This CDR3 has 12 residues. V lost 4 bases to trimming and J lost 2 bases, with 8 bases between them. The CDR3, as DNA: TGCAGCGTTGGGAGGGCGCAAGAGACCCAGTACTTC. Translation: CSVGRAQETQYF.

The genes are TRBV11-3 and TRBJ2-3; D is tentatively TRBD1 or TRBD2 (5 bases each). This CDR3 is 14 amino acids long. The V end lost 3 bases, the J end lost 2 bases, and 9 bases lay between the germline ends. The germline V gene has CDR1 SGHNT and CDR2 YENEEA. CDR3 sequence reads: CASSFGTYTDTQYF. The CDR3 DNA reads as TGTGCCAGCAGCTTCGGGACCTACACAGATACGCAGTATTTT.